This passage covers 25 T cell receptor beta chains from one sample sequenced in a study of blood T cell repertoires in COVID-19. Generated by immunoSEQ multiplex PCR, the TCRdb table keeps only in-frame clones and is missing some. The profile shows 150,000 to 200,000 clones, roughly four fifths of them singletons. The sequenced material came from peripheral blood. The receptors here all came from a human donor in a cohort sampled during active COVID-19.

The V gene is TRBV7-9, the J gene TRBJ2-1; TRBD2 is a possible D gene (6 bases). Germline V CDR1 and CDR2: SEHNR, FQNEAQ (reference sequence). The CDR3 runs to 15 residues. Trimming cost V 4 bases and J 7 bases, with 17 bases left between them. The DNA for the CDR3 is TGTGCCAGCAGCTGGGGGGTCCGGGCAAGGAATGAGCAGTTCTTC. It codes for CASSWGVRARNEQFF.

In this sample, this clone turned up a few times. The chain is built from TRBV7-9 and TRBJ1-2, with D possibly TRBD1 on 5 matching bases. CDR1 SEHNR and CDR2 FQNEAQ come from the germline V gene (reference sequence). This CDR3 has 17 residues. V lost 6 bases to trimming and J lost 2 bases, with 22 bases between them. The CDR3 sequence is CASRQEGLRGPNYGYTF. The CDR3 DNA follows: TGTGCCAGCAGACAAGAGGGACTCCGGGGACCGAACTATGGCTACACCTTC.

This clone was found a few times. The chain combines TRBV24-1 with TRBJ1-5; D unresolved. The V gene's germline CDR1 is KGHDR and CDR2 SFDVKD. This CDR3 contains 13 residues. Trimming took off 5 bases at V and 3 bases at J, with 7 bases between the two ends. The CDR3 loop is CATSAGNNQPQHF. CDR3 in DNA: TGTGCCACCAGTGCGGGGAACAATCAGCCCCAGCATTTT.

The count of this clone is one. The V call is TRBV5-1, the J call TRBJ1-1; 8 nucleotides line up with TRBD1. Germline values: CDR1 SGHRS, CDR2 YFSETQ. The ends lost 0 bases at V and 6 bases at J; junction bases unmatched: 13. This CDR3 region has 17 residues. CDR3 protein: CASSLARTGKLSSEAFF. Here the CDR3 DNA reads TGCGCCAGCAGCTTGGCTCGGACAGGGAAATTAAGCTCTGAAGCTTTCTTT.

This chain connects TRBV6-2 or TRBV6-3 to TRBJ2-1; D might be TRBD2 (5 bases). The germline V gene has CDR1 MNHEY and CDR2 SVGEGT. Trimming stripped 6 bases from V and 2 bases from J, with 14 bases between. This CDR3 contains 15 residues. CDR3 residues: CASSLGGPTYNEQFF. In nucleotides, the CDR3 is TGTGCCAGCAGCCTTGGCGGGCCCACCTACAATGAGCAGTTCTTC.

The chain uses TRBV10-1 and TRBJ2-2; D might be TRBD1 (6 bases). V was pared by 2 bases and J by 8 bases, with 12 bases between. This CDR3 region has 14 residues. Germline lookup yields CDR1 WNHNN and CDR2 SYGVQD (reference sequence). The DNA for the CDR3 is TGCGCCAGCAGTGAGGACCAAAGGGGGGGGGAGCTGTTTTTT. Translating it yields CASSEDQRGGELFF.

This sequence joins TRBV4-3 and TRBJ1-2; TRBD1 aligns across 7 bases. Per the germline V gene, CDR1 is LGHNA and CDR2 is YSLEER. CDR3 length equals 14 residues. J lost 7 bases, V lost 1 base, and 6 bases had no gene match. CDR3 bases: TGCGCCAGCAGCCAAGGTGACAGGGTGGGTGGCTACACCTTC. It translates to CASSQGDRVGGYTF.

CDR3 DNA sequence: TGTGCCTGGAGACTTCTAGGAGGTAGGCGGGAGAAAAATGAGCAGTTCTTC. Amino acids: CAWRLLGGRREKNEQFF. J is TRBJ2-1 and V is TRBV30, with 7 bases aligning to TRBD2. This CDR3 has 17 amino acids. V dropped 3 bases and J dropped 7; count of bases not matched to a gene: 18. Germline values: CDR1 GTSNPN, CDR2 SVGIG (reference sequence).

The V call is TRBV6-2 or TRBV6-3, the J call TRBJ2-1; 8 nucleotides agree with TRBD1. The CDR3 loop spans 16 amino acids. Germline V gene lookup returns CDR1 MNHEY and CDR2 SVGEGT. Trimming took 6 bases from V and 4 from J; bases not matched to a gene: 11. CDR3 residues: CASSHPRTGNYNEQFF. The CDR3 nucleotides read TGTGCCAGCAGCCACCCGAGGACAGGGAATTACAATGAGCAGTTCTTC.

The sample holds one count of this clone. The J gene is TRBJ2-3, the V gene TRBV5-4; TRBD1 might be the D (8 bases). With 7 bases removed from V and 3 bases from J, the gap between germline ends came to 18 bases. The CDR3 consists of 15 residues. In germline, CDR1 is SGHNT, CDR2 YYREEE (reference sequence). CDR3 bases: TGTGCCAGCCCAGGGGGCGGGAGTAAAACAGATACGCAGTATTTT. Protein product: CASPGGGSKTDTQYF.

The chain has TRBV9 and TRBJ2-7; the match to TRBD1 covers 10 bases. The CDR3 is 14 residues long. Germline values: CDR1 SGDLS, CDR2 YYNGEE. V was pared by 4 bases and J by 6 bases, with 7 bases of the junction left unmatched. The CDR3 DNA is TGTGCCAGCAGCCCCCAGGGACAGGGGCTCGAGCAGTACTTC. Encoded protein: CASSPQGQGLEQYF.

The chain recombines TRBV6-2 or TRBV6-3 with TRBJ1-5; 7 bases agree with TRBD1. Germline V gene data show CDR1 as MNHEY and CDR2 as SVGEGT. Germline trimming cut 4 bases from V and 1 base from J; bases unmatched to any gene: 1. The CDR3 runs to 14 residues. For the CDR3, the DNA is TGTGCCAGCAGTTTCAGGGGGAGCAATCAGCCCCAGCATTTT. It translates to CASSFRGSNQPQHF.

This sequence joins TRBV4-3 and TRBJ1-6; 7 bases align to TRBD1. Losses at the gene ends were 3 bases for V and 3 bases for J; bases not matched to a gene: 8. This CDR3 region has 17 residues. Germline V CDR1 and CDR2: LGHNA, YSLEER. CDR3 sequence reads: CASSHLRTGDYNSPLHF. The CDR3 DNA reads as TGCGCCAGCAGCCACCTCAGGACAGGCGACTATAATTCACCCCTCCACTTT.

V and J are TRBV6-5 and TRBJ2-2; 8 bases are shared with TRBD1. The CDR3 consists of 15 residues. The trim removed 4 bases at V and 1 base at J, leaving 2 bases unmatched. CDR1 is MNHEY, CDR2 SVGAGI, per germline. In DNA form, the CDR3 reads TGTGCCAGCAGTTCCGGGACAGGGAACACCGGGGAGCTGTTTTTT. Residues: CASSSGTGNTGELFF.

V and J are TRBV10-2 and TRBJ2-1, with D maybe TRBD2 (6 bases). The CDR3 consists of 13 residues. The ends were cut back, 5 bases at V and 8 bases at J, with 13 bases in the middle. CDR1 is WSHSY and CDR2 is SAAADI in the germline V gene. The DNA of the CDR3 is TGCGCCAGCAGTTGGGGGGATGTGGATGAGCAGTTCTTC. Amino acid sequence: CASSWGDVDEQFF.

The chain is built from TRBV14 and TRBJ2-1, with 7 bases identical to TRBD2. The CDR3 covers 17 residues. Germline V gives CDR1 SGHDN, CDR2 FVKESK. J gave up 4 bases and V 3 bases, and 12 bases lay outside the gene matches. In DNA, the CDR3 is TGTGCCAGCAGCCACCCTCGGGGACTAATTACTTACAATGAGCAGTTCTTC. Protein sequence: CASSHPRGLITYNEQFF.

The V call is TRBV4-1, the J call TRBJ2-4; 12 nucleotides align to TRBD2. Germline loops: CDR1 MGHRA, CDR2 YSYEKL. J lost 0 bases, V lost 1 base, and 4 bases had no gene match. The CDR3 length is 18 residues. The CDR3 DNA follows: TGCGCCAGCAGCCAAGGACTAGCGGGGGCCCTAGCCAAAAACATTCAGTACTTC. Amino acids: CASSQGLAGALAKNIQYF.

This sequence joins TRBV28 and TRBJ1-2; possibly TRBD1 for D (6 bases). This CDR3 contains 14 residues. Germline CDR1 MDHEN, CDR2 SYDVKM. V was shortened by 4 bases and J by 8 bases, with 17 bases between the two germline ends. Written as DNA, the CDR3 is TGTGCCAGCAGTTCCGGGACAAATCTTCCGGGCTACACCTTC. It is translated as CASSSGTNLPGYTF.

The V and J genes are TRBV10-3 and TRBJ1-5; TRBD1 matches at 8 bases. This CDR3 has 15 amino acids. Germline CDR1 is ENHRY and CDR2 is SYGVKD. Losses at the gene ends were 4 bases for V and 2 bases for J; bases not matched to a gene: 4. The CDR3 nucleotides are TGTGCCATCAGTGCACAGGGGGGCCGCAATCAGCCCCAGCATTTT. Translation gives CAISAQGGRNQPQHF.

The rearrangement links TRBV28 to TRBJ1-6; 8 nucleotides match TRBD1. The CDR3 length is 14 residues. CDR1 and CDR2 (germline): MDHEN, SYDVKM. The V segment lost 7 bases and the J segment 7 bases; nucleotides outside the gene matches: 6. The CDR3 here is CASIYRGGNSPLHF. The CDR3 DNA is TGTGCCAGCATTTACAGGGGGGGAAATTCACCCCTCCACTTT.

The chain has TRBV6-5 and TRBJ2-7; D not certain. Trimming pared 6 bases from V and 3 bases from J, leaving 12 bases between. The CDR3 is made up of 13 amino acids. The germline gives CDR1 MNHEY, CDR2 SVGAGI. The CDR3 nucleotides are TGTGCCAGCAGCGCCTCCCCGGGCTACGAGCAGTACTTC. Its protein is CASSASPGYEQYF.

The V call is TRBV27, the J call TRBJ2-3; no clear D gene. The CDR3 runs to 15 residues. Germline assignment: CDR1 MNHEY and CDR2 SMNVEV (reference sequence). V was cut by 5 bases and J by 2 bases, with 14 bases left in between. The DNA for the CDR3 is TGTGCCAGCAGTCACGCCGTTTGGGCCACAGATACGCAGTATTTT. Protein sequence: CASSHAVWATDTQYF.

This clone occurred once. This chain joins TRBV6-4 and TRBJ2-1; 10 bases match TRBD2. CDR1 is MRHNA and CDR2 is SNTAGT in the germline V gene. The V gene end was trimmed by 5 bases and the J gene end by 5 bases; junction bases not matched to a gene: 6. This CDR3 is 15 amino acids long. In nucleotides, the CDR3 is TGTGCCAGCAGTAAACGGACTAGCGGTGACAATGAGCAGTTCTTC. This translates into CASSKRTSGDNEQFF.

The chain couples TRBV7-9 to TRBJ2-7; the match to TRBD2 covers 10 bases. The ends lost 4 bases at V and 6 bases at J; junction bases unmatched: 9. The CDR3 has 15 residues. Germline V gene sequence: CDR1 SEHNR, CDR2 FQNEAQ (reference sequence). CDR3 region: CASSSTLAGDGEQYF. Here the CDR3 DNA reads TGTGCCAGCAGCTCCACCCTAGCGGGAGATGGCGAGCAGTACTTC.

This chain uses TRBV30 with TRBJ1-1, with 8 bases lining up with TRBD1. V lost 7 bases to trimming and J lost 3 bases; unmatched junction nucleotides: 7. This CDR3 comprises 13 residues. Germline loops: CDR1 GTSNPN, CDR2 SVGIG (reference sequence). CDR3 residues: CASSRGQDTEAFF. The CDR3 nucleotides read TGTGCCTCGTCCAGGGGGCAGGACACTGAAGCTTTCTTT.